These 15 T cell receptor beta chains came from one sample sequenced in a study of technical replicates of blood from a few donors. TCRdb keeps only in-frame clones here, not all; method: immunoSEQ multiplex PCR. This table holds about 72,000 clones, roughly 92% found once. Sequencing was performed on T cells isolated from PBMCs. All receptors derive from a human donor in good health.

J is TRBJ1-1 and V is TRBV2, with D uncertain. V was trimmed by 4 bases and J by 1 base, leaving 7 bases between them. Germline V gives CDR1 SNHLY, CDR2 FYNNEI. This CDR3 spans 13 amino acids. CDR3 DNA: TGTGCCAGCAGTGTACAACAGAACACTGAAGCTTTCTTT. This codes for CASSVQQNTEAFF. The entire variable domain, with the rest obtained from reference TRBV2 and TRBJ1-1, is as follows: EPEVTQTPSHQVTQMGQEVILRCVPISNHLYFYWYRQILGQKVEFLVSFYNNEISEKSEIFDDQFSVERPDGSNFTLKIRSTKLEDSAMYFCASSVQQNTEAFFGQGTRLTVV.

Only one count was recorded for this clone. Other DNA variants within this sample encode the same CDR3. The chain uses TRBV4-1 and TRBJ1-3; 7 positions match TRBD1. The CDR3 extends over 15 amino acids. V trimming: 4 bases; J trimming: 1 base; junction bases outside the gene matches: 4. The germline CDR1 and CDR2 sequences are MGHRA and YSYEKL. The CDR3 sequence: CASSPGQLSGNTIYF. CDR3 in DNA: TGCGCCAGCAGCCCGGGACAGCTTTCTGGAAACACCATATATTTT.

This chain links TRBV30 with TRBJ1-3; maybe TRBD1 (6 bases). The CDR3 has 14 amino acids. Germline-derived CDR1 and CDR2 are GTSNPN and SVGIG (reference sequence). The ends were cut back, 1 base at V and 4 bases at J, with 11 bases in the middle. CDR3 in DNA: TGTGCCTGGAGTGACCCAGGGGCCGGAAACACCATATATTTT. As protein: CAWSDPGAGNTIYF.

This clone came up once. The chain combines TRBV4-2 with TRBJ2-1; TRBD2 aligns across 14 bases. Unmatched junction bases numbered 7, after V lost 1 base and J lost 8 bases. Germline V gene data show CDR1 as LGHNA and CDR2 as YNFKEQ. The CDR3 is 17 amino acids. CDR3: CASSQGGLAGVEYEQFF. The CDR3 DNA reads TGTGCCAGCAGCCAAGGGGGACTAGCGGGAGTAGAGTATGAGCAGTTCTTC.

The table lists this clone with a count of one. V usage is TRBV4-3 and J usage is TRBJ2-5; TRBD2 matches 11 bases. Germline V lookup: CDR1 LGHNA, CDR2 YSLEER. With 2 bases clipped from V and 4 bases from J, the junction kept 6 bases outside the gene matches. CDR3 size: 16 residues. DNA of the CDR3: TGCGCCAGCAGCCAAAACTCCCTAGCGGGAGGAGAGACCCAGTACTTC. As protein: CASSQNSLAGGETQYF.

The chain combines TRBV7-9 with TRBJ2-7; D remains unclear. The V end was cut by 5 bases, the J end by 4 bases, with 6 bases between. The CDR3 has 11 amino acids. CDR1 is SEHNR, CDR2 FQNEAQ, per germline (reference sequence). The CDR3 reads CASSPGYEQYF. The CDR3 coding sequence is TGTGCCAGCAGCCCCGGTTACGAGCAGTACTTC.

The chain joins TRBV5-4 to TRBJ2-1, with D hard to call. Deletions cut 3 bases from V and 2 bases from J, with 12 bases between. CDR1 SGHNT and CDR2 YYREEE come from the germline V gene (reference sequence). The CDR3 length is 15 residues. The CDR3 DNA is TGTGCCAGCAGCTACGAACTCCCTACCTACAATGAGCAGTTCTTC. Translating it yields CASSYELPTYNEQFF.

The rearrangement joins TRBV5-1 to TRBJ2-1, with 8 bases lining up with TRBD2. Germline CDR1 and CDR2: SGHRS and YFSETQ. The CDR3 has 14 residues. V trimming: 3 bases; J trimming: 7 bases; junction bases outside the gene matches: 6. The CDR3 nucleotides are TGCGCCAGCAGCTCCCGGACTAGCCCTAATGAGCAGTTCTTC. It yields the protein CASSSRTSPNEQFF.

This clone was recorded once. CDR3 DNA sequence: TGTGCCAGCAGTGATCCCAGGAGGGGCTATGGCTACACCTTC. It codes for CASSDPRRGYGYTF. The V call is TRBV6-4, the J call TRBJ1-2, with a weak D call TRBD1 (5 bases). V was clipped by 3 bases and J by 4 bases, with 12 bases between them. The V gene's germline CDR1 is MRHNA and CDR2 SNTAGT. The CDR3 length is 14 residues.

The J gene is TRBJ1-1, the V gene TRBV10-1; D possibly corresponds to TRBD1 (5 bases). This CDR3 contains 16 residues. Deletions cut 1 base from V and 0 bases from J, with 12 bases between. Germline lookup yields CDR1 WNHNN and CDR2 SYGVQD (reference sequence). This CDR3 reads CASSEYGAGMNTEAFF. Written as DNA, the CDR3 is TGCGCCAGCAGTGAGTATGGGGCAGGGATGAACACTGAAGCTTTCTTT.

This sequence joins TRBV28 and TRBJ1-5; TRBD1 matches 12 bases. Germline V gives CDR1 MDHEN, CDR2 SYDVKM. Trimming at V came to 5 bases and at J to 5 bases, leaving 4 bases not matched to a gene. This CDR3 spans 15 amino acids. The CDR3 nucleotides are TGTGCCAGCAGTAGGGACAGGGGGCTCTATCAGCCCCAGCATTTT. This codes for CASSRDRGLYQPQHF.

The V call is TRBV27, the J call TRBJ2-1; a weak D match, TRBD2 (5 bases). V lost 5 bases and J lost 15, with 20 bases in between. The CDR3 is made up of 13 amino acids. The germline V gene has CDR1 MNHEY and CDR2 SMNVEV (reference sequence). The CDR3 reads CASSPGSENLLFF. Here the CDR3 DNA reads TGTGCCAGCAGTCCCGGTAGCGAAAACCTATTGTTCTTC.

The chain carries TRBV6-6 and TRBJ1-2; D ambiguous. This CDR3 is built from 14 residues. Germline V CDR1 and CDR2: MNHNY, SVGAGI (reference sequence). V lost 5 bases and J lost 0, with 10 bases in between. Here the CDR3 reads CASSLDGANYGYTF. CDR3 nucleotides: TGTGCCAGCAGTCTGGACGGGGCTAACTATGGCTACACCTTC.

The genes are TRBV7-8 and TRBJ2-1; TRBD2 agrees at 9 bases. J gave up 2 bases and V 2 bases, and 4 bases lay outside the gene matches. Germline CDR1 is SGHVS and CDR2 is FQNEAQ. This CDR3 is 16 amino acids long. The DNA for the CDR3 is TGTGCCAGCAGCTTACAAGCGGGAGGCACCTACAATGAGCAGTTCTTC. It encodes CASSLQAGGTYNEQFF.

The chain has TRBV6-5 and TRBJ1-2; TRBD1 is a possible D gene (6 bases). There are 13 residues in the CDR3. Germline lookup yields CDR1 MNHEY and CDR2 SVGAGI. V shed 5 bases and J shed 6 bases, with 13 bases lying between them. The CDR3 reads CASSQDRNDGYTF. The CDR3 DNA is TGTGCCAGCAGTCAAGACAGGAATGATGGCTACACCTTC.